Below, 6 T cell receptor beta chains from the same sample are listed, as sequenced in a study of spatial heterogeneity in lung cancer. Noted time point: sample taken at primary tumor resection. Each CDR3 protein gets one entry after TCRdb re-called the 5' RACE reads with MiXCR. There are about 38,000 distinct CDR3 sequences in the sample; around 7% occur only once, and 25% to 35% lies in the top ten. Specimen: PBMCs, collected at surgery. The receptors derive from a male donor with early-stage non-small cell lung cancer.

This clonotype was seen a handful of times. Being one base from a much bigger clone, this may be a read error. The gene calls are TRBV20-1 and TRBJ2-2, with D possibly matching TRBD2 (7 bases). V lost 5 bases and J lost 6, with 25 bases in between. The CDR3 is made up of 17 amino acids. Germline CDR1 DFQATT, CDR2 SNEGSKA (reference sequence). The CDR3 DNA reads as TGCAGTGCTCACCGACCGGGACGGGGGGCGATGTCCGGGGAGCTGTTTTTT. It codes for CSAHRPGRGAMSGELFF.

This chain joins TRBV6-1 and TRBJ2-3; D is perhaps TRBD1 or TRBD2 (5 bases each). CDR3 length: 15 residues. In germline, CDR1 is MNHNS, CDR2 SASEGT. V gave up 9 bases and J gave up 6 bases, with 22 bases separating them. The CDR3 protein is CASTGTESILDTQYF. CDR3 nucleotides: TGTGCCAGTACCGGGACGGAGTCCATTTTGGATACGCAGTATTTT.

This chain uses TRBV20-1 with TRBJ1-6; perhaps TRBD1 as D (5 bases). The V and J ends lost 0 bases and 2 bases respectively, with 14 bases between them. The CDR3 totals 17 residues. Germline V CDR1 and CDR2: DFQATT, SNEGSKA (reference sequence). CDR3 nucleotides: TGCAGTGCTAGAGATTCGGGACGGAACACCTATAATTCACCCCTCCACTTT. It is translated as CSARDSGRNTYNSPLHF.

This clonotype was picked up many times. The chain couples TRBV5-1 to TRBJ1-2; TRBD1 matches at 8 bases. The germline gives CDR1 SGHRS, CDR2 YFSETQ. V shed 3 bases, J shed 5 bases, and the junction held 9 bases outside the gene matches. The CDR3 loop spans 15 amino acids. The CDR3 here is CASSYAGGAGYGYTF. DNA for the CDR3: TGCGCCAGCAGCTACGCAGGGGGCGCGGGGTATGGCTACACCTTC. Full variable domain (remainder filled in from reference TRBV5-1 and TRBJ1-2): KAGVTQTPRYLIKTRGQQVTLSCSPISGHRSVSWYQQTPGQGLQFLFEYFSETQRNKGNFPGRFSGRQFSNSRSEMNVSTLELGDSALYLCASSYAGGAGYGYTFGSGTRLTVV.

The genes are TRBV19 and TRBJ2-1, with D perhaps TRBD2 (5 bases). Germline CDR1 is LNHDA and CDR2 is SQIVND (reference sequence). Trimming removed 3 bases from V and 3 bases from J, with 12 bases in between. The CDR3 runs to 15 residues. Here the CDR3 reads CASSISRESYNEQFF. The CDR3 DNA is TGTGCCAGTAGTATTAGCCGGGAAAGCTACAATGAGCAGTTCTTC.

Comment on this clonotype: This could be a read error, since a much larger clone is one nucleotide away. The chain couples TRBV15 to TRBJ2-1; no firm D call. The CDR3 contains 14 residues. The germline CDR1 and CDR2 sequences are LNHNV and YYDKDF (reference sequence). The CDR3 sequence is CVTSRDMTDNEQFF. The DNA for the CDR3 is TGTGTCACCAGCAGAGATATGACGGACAATGAGCAGTTCTTC.